This T cell receptor (beta chain) stems from a study of blood T cells in healthy people across ages. This clonotype has just one count. Its specificity is unknown. Given a much more abundant clone one base away, this may be a read error. Donor samples were obtained from healthy Caucasian individuals from Russia, aged roughly 6 to 90. Each donor supplied 7.5 to 10 milliliters of peripheral blood. Notes on the study in general: Lack of knowledge of donor CMV status possibly confounded expanded clonotype changes.

Germline V lookup: CDR1 SGHDN, CDR2 FVKESK. The CDR3 totals 14 residues. With a J-beta primer mix and a sample-barcoded 5' primer, a second PCR ran roughly 6 to 11 cycles. In TCRdb, the 5' RACE reads were re-called with MiXCR into one record per CDR3 protein. Among some 1.4 million distinct CDR3 sequences listed, about 43% were seen once. Material for sequencing was blood. The source of this sequence is a woman between 18 and 30 years old in good health. This rearrangement joins TRBV14 to TRBJ2-7, with D perhaps matching TRBD1 (6 bases). CDR3 sequence: CTSSQPGESYEQYF. CDR3 DNA sequence: TGTACCAGCAGCCAACCAGGGGAGTCCTACGAGCAGTACTTC. Supplemented by reference TRBV14 and TRBJ2-7, the full variable domain reads EAGVTQFPSHSVIEKGQTVTLRCDPISGHDNLYWYRRVMGKEIKFLLHFVKESKQDESGMPNNRFLAERTGGTYSTLKVQPAELEDSGVYFCTSSQPGESYEQYFGPGTRLTVT.